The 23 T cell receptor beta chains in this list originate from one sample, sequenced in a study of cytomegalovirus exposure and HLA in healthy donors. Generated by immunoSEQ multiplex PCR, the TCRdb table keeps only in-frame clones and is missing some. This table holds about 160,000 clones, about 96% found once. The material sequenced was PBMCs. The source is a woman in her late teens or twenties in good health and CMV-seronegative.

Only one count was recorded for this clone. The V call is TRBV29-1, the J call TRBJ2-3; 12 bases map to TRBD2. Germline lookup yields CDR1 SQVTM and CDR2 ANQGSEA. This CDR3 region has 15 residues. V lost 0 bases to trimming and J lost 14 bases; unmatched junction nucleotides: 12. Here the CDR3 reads CSVEDRASGGADGYF. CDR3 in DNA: TGCAGCGTTGAAGATCGGGCTAGCGGGGGGGCCGATGGGTATTTT.

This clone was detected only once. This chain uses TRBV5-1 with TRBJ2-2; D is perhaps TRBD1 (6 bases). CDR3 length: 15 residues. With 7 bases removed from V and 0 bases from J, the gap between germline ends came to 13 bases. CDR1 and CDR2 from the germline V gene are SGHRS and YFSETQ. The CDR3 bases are TGCGCCAGCGTTGACAGGCTTACGAACACCGGGGAGCTGTTTTTT. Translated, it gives CASVDRLTNTGELFF.

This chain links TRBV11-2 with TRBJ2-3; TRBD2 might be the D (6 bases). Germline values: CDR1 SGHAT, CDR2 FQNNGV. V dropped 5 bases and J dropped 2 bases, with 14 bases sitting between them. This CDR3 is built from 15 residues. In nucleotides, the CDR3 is TGTGCCAGCAGCAAAAATTGGAGGGCCACAGATACGCAGTATTTT. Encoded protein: CASSKNWRATDTQYF.

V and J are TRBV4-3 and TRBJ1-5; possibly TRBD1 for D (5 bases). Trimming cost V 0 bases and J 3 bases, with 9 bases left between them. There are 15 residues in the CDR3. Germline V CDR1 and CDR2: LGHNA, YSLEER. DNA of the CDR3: TGCGCCAGCAGCCAAGACCCAGGGTTCAATCAGCCCCAGCATTTT. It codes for CASSQDPGFNQPQHF.

The CDR3 bases are TGTGCCAGCAGCTTATTAGTCGCAGATACGCAGTATTTT. It yields the protein CASSLLVADTQYF. This chain joins TRBV7-2 and TRBJ2-3; no definite D call. From germline, CDR1 is SGHTA and CDR2 FQGNSA. Trimming pared 2 bases from V and 4 bases from J, leaving 7 bases between. The CDR3 runs 13 residues.

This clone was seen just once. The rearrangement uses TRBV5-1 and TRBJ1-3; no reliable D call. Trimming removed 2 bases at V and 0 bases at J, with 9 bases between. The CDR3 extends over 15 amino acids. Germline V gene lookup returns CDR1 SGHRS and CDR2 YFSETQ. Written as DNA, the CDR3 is TGCGCCAGCAGCTTAGACGGAGCCTCTGGAAACACCATATATTTT. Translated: CASSLDGASGNTIYF. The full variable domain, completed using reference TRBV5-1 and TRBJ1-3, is KAGVTQTPRYLIKTRGQQVTLSCSPISGHRSVSWYQQTPGQGLQFLFEYFSETQRNKGNFPGRFSGRQFSNSRSEMNVSTLELGDSALYLCASSLDGASGNTIYFGEGSWLTVV.

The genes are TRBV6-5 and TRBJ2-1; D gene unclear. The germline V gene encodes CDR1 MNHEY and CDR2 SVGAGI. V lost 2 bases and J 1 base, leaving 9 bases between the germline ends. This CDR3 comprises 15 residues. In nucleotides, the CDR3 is TGTGCCAGCAGTTACGAACAGTCTTCCTACAATGAGCAGTTCTTC. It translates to CASSYEQSSYNEQFF.

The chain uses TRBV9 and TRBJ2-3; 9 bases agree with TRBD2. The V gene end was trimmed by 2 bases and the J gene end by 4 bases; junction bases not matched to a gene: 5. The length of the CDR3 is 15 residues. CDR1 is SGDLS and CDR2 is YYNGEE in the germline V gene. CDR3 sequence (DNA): TGTGCCAGCAGCGTCGGCGGGGGGGCCGCAGATACGCAGTATTTT. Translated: CASSVGGGAADTQYF.

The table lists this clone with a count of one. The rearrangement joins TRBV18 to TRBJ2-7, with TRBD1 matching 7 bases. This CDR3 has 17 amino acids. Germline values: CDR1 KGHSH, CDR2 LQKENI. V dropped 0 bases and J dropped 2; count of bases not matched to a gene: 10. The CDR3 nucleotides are TGTGCCAGCTCACCACCCAGACAGGGCCCGGGCACCTACGAGCAGTACTTC. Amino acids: CASSPPRQGPGTYEQYF. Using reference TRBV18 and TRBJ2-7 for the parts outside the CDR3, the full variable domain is NAGVMQNPRHLVRRRGQEARLRCSPMKGHSHVYWYRQLPEEGLKFMVYLQKENIIDESGMPKERFSAEFPKEGPSILRIQQVVRGDSAAYFCASSPPRQGPGTYEQYFGPGTRLTVT.

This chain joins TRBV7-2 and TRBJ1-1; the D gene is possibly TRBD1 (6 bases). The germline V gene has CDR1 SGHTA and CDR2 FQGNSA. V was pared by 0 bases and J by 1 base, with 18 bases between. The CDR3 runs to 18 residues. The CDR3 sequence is CASSLATTGLFRNTEAFF. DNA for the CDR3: TGTGCCAGCAGCTTAGCGACCACAGGGCTGTTTCGGAACACTGAAGCTTTCTTT.

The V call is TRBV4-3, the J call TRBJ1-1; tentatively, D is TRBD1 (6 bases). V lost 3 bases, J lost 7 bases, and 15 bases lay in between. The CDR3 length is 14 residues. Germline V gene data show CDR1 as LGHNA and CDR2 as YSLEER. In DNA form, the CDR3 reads TGCGCCAGCAGCCATCGACCCGGGACAAATGAAGCTTTCTTT. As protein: CASSHRPGTNEAFF.

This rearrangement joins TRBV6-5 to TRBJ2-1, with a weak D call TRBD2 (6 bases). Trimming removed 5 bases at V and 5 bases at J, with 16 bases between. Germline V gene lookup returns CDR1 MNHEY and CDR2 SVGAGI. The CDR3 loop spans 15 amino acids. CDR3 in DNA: TGTGCCAGCAGTCAGGGATGGCTAGCGAACAATGAGCAGTTCTTC. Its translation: CASSQGWLANNEQFF.

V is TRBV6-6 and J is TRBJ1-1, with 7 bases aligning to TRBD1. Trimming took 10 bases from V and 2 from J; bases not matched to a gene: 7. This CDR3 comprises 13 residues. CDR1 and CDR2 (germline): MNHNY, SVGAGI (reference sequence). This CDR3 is CATLAGGNTEAFF. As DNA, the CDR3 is TGTGCCACCCTCGCAGGGGGAAACACTGAAGCTTTCTTT.

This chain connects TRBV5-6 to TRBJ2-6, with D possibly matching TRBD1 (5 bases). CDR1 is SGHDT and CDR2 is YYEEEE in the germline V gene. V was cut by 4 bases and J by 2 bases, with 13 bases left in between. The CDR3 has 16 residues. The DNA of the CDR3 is TGTGCCAGCAGCCCACCCCAGGGTACTGGGGCCAACGTCCTGACTTTC. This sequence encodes CASSPPQGTGANVLTF.

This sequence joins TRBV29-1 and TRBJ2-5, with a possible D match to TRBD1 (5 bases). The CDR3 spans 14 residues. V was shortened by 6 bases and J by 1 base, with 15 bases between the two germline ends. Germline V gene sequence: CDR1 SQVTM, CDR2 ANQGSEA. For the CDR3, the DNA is TGCAGCGTCCAGGGCACGGCGGTCCAAGAGACCCAGTACTTC. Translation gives CSVQGTAVQETQYF. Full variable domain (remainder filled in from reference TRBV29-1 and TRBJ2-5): SAVISQKPSRDICQRGTSLTIQCQVDSQVTMMFWYRQQPGQSLTLIATANQGSEATYESGFVIDKFPISRPNLTFSTLTVSNMSPEDSSIYLCSVQGTAVQETQYFGPGTRLLVL.

The CDR3 region is CASSSQGFGEKLFF. The CDR3 region has the DNA TGCGCCAGCAGCTCACAGGGATTCGGGGAAAAACTGTTTTTT. The rearrangement links TRBV5-1 to TRBJ1-4; possibly TRBD1 for D (6 bases). V was pared by 3 bases and J by 8 bases, with 14 bases between. CDR1 and CDR2 from the germline V gene are SGHRS and YFSETQ. This CDR3 is built from 14 residues.

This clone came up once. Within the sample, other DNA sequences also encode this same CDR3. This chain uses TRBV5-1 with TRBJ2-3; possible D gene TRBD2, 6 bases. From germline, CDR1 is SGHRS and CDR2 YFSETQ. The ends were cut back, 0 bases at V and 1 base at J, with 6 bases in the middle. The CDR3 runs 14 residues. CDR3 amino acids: CASSLGGGTDTQYF. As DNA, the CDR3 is TGCGCCAGCAGCTTGGGGGGGGGCACAGATACGCAGTATTTT. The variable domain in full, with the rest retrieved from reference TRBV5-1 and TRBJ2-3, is KAGVTQTPRYLIKTRGQQVTLSCSPISGHRSVSWYQQTPGQGLQFLFEYFSETQRNKGNFPGRFSGRQFSNSRSEMNVSTLELGDSALYLCASSLGGGTDTQYFGPGTRLTVL.

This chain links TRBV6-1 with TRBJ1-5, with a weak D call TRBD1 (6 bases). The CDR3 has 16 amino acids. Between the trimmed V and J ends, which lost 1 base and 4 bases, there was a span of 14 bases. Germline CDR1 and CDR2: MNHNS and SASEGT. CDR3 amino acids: CASSEVEGVTNQPQHF. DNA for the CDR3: TGTGCCAGCAGTGAAGTAGAGGGGGTGACTAATCAGCCCCAGCATTTT.

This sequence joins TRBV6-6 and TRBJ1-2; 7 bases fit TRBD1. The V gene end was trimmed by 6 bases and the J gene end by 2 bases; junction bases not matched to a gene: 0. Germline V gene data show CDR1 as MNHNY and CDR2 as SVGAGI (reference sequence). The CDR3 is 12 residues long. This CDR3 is CASRGQNYGYTF. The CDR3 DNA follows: TGTGCCAGCAGGGGACAGAACTATGGCTACACCTTC.

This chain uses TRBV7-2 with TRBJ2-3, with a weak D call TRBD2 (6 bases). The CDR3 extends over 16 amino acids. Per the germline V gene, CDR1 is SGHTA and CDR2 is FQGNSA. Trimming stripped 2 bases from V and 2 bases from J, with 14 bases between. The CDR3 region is CASSLRRGLDTDTQYF. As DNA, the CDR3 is TGTGCCAGCAGCTTAAGGCGGGGTTTGGACACAGATACGCAGTATTTT.

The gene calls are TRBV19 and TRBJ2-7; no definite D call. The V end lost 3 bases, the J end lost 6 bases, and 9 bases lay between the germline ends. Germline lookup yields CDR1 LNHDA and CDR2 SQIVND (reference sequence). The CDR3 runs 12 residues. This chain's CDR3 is CASSIPPGEQYF. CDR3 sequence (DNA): TGTGCCAGTAGTATTCCCCCCGGCGAGCAGTACTTC.

CDR3 coding DNA: TGTGCCAGCAGTCGCGACAGGACACCCCTCCACTTT. Translating it yields CASSRDRTPLHF. J is TRBJ1-6 and V is TRBV6-6; D is perhaps TRBD1 (6 bases). CDR1 is MNHNY and CDR2 is SVGAGI in the germline V gene (reference sequence). Trimming shortened V by 5 bases and J by 11 bases, and 10 bases separated the two germline ends. The CDR3 has 12 residues.

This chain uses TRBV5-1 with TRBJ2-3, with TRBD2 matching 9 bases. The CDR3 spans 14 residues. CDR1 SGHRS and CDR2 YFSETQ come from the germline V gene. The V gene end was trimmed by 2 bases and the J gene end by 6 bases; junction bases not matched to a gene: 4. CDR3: CASSFGSGGDTQYF. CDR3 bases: TGCGCCAGCAGCTTTGGTAGCGGGGGCGATACGCAGTATTTT. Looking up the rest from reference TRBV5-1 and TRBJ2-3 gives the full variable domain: KAGVTQTPRYLIKTRGQQVTLSCSPISGHRSVSWYQQTPGQGLQFLFEYFSETQRNKGNFPGRFSGRQFSNSRSEMNVSTLELGDSALYLCASSFGSGGDTQYFGPGTRLTVL.